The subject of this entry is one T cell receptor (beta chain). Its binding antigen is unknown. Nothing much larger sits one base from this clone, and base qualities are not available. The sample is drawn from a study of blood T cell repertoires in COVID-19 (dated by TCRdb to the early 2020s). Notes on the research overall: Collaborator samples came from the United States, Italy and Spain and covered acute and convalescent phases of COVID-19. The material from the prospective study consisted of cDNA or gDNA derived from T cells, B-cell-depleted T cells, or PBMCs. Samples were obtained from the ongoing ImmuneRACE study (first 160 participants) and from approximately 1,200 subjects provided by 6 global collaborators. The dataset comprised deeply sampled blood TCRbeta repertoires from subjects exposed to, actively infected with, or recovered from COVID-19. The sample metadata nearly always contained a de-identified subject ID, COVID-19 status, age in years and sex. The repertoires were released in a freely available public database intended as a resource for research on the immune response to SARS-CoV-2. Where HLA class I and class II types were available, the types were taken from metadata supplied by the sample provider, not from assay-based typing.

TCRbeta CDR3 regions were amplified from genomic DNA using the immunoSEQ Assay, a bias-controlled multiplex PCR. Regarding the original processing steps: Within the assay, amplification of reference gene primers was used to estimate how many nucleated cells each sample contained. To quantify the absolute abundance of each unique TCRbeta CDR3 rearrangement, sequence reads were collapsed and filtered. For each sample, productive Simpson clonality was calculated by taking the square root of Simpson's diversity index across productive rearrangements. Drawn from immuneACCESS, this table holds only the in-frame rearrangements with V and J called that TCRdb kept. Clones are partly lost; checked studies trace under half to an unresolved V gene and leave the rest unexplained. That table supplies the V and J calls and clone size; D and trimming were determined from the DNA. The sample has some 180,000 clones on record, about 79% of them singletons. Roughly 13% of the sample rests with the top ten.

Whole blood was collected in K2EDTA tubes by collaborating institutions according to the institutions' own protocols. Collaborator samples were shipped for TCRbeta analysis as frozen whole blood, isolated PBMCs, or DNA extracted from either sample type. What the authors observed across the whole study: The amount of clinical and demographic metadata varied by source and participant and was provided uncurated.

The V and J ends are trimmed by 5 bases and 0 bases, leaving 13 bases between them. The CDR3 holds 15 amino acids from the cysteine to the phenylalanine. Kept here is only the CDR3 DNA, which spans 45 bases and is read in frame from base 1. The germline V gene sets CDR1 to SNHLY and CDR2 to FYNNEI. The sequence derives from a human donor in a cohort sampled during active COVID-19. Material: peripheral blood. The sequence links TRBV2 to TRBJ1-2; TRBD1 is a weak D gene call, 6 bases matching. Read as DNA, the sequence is TGTGCCAGCAGTCCGACAGGCCAAGCTAACTATGGCTACACCTTC. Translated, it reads CASSPTGQANYGYTF.